This T cell receptor (beta chain) was observed in a study of blood T cells in healthy people across ages. The CDR3 runs 16 residues. Germline V gene lookup returns CDR1 MDHEN and CDR2 SYDVKM. With a J-beta primer mix and a sample-barcoded 5' primer, a second PCR ran about 7 to 11 cycles. TCRdb re-called the 5' RACE reads through MiXCR, storing one row per CDR3 protein. This repertoire shows about 1.4 million distinct CDR3 sequences, approximately 63% found once; its top ten account for about 6.3%. Study outcomes and limitations: The donors' CMV status was not determined, possibly confounding changes in expanded clonotypes.

Every donor gave approximately 10 milliliters of peripheral blood. Regarding this clonotype: Its antigen is unidentified.

The sequencing sample was made of blood. The genes are TRBV28 and TRBJ2-1; possibly TRBD1 for D (5 bases). The assigned J gene may be wrong: the sequence end matches TRBJ2-7 better. The clonotype was recovered from a man aged 18 to 29 in good health. The CDR3, as DNA: TGTGCCAGCAGTTTGGGGCGAGGCAGGGACTCCTACGAGCAGTACTTC. Amino acids: CASSLGRGRDSYEQYF.